This T cell receptor beta chain stems from a study of T cells in localized non-small cell lung cancer. Germline V gives CDR1 SGHVS, CDR2 FQNEAQ. The CDR3 sequence is 13 residues long. General observations from the study: Multi-region tumor sequencing was not done, so intratumor heterogeneity could not be excluded. Appearing in adjacent lung were a median about 59 of the top 100 tumor clones. Adjacent uninvolved lung tissue had the highest T cell clonality, exceeding tumor.

Worth noting for this clone: The antigen remains undetermined. At one of its ends the junction is not consistent with the germline gene, which may arise from a read error.

TCRdb's table, derived via immunoSEQ multiplex PCR, lists solely in-frame clones and lacks some. The table shows around 41,000 clones, with around nine tenths occurring only once. The sequencing used PBMCs, collected before any cancer treatment. The chain recombines TRBV7-8 with TRBJ2-3, with D possibly matching TRBD1 (7 bases). The receptor comes from a woman aged 40-69 years with stage II lung adenocarcinoma. For the CDR3, the DNA is TGTGCCAGCAACCAGGGGGGCCGGGACAGAATTTTTTTT. Amino acid sequence: CASNQGGRDRIFF.